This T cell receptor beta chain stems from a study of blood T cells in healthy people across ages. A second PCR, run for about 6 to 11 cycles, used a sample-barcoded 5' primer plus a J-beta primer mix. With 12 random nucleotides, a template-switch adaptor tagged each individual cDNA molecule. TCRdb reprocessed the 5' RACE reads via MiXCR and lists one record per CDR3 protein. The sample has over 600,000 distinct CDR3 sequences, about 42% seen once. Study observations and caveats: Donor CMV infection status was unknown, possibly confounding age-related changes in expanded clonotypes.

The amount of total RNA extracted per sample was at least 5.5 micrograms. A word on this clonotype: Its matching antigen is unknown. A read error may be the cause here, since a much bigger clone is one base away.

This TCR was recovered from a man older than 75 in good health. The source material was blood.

CDR3 sequence: CASSGGTGGTETQYF. CDR3 DNA: TGTGCCAGCAGCGGGGGGACAGGGGGCACAGAGACGCAGTATTTT. V and J are TRBV9 and TRBJ2-3, with 12 positions matching TRBD1. CDR3 length: 15 amino acids. Germline assignment: CDR1 SGDLS and CDR2 YYNGEE.